The next 5 T cell receptor beta chains were all read from a single sample in a study of blood T cell repertoires in COVID-19. The data were produced by immunoSEQ multiplex PCR, yet TCRdb's version contains in-frame clones alone and is incomplete. In the table there are around 100,000 clones, approximately 87% of which are singletons. Sequenced sample: peripheral blood. The receptors here all came from a human donor in a cohort sampled during active or convalescent COVID-19.

CDR3 residues: CASSSGFGTGEDGYTF. As DNA, the CDR3 is TGTGCCAGCAGCTCCGGGTTTGGGACAGGGGAGGATGGCTACACCTTC. The V gene is TRBV5-4, the J gene TRBJ1-2; 10 bases align to TRBD1. Germline CDR1 and CDR2: SGHNT and YYREEE (reference sequence). V was clipped by 3 bases and J by 6 bases; unmatched bases: 11. The length of the CDR3 is 16 residues.

The chain links TRBV18 to TRBJ1-4, with TRBD1 matching 9 bases. Unmatched junction bases numbered 1, after V lost 1 base and J lost 4 bases. Germline V gives CDR1 KGHSH, CDR2 LQKENI. The CDR3 contains 15 residues. CDR3 in DNA: TGTGCCAGCTCACCACTGGACAGGGGTAATGAAAAACTGTTTTTT. Translating gives CASSPLDRGNEKLFF.

The genes are TRBV7-7 and TRBJ2-6; TRBD1 agrees at 9 bases. Germline assignment: CDR1 SSHAT and CDR2 FNYEAQ (reference sequence). V lost 8 bases and J lost 0; bases outside the gene matches: 5. The CDR3 sequence is 16 residues long. The CDR3 coding sequence is TGTGCCAGCGGGGACAGGGCCAGCTCTGGGGCCAACGTCCTGACTTTC. Protein: CASGDRASSGANVLTF.

V and J are TRBV28 and TRBJ1-6; TRBD1 might be the D (6 bases). Between the trimmed V and J ends, which lost 2 bases and 7 bases, there was a span of 9 bases. CDR1 MDHEN and CDR2 SYDVKM come from the germline V gene. This CDR3 region has 14 residues. CDR3: CASSLRRGNSPLHF. Written as DNA, the CDR3 is TGTGCCAGCAGTTTACGAAGGGGGAATTCACCCCTCCACTTT.

The chain is built from TRBV5-3 and TRBJ2-7; 14 bases agree with TRBD2. TRBV5-3 is placed among ORFs of uncertain function. CDR3 length equals 18 residues. J lost 1 base, V lost 3 bases, and 9 bases had no gene match. The CDR3 spells CARSSTSGGVFDSYEQYF. As DNA, the CDR3 is TGTGCCAGAAGCTCGACTAGCGGGGGGGTCTTCGATTCCTACGAGCAGTACTTC.